This T cell receptor beta chain was captured by sequencing in a study of T-cell memory formation after mild COVID-19. Findings and limits, study-wide: Clones shrinking between day 15 and 85 showed a balanced CD4/CD8 split, and those that grew later tilted toward CD4+. Among clones peaking at day 37 in the second wave, SARS-CoV-2 specificity remained unconfirmed. Pre-infection memory already had some responding clones, implying cross-reactive memory joined.

The CDR3 loop spans 15 amino acids. Germline CDR1 and CDR2: MGHRA and YSYEKL. J gave up 4 bases and V 1 base, and 6 bases lay outside the gene matches. TCRdb called the 5' RACE reads again in MiXCR, with one record for every CDR3 protein. Of roughly 250,000 distinct CDR3 sequences listed, approximately 15% are singletons. This clonotype was seen more than once but under ten times. The antigen remains undetermined. This clonotype originated in a man aged 18 to 35 who had mild COVID-19 (a few samples of this study predate the infection). Cell type and time point are not known. Sequencing used PBMCs or a T cell subset sorted from them (not recorded which). The J gene is TRBJ2-5, the V gene TRBV4-1; 7 nucleotides match TRBD1. CDR3 in amino acids: CASSQGIGGGETQYF. CDR3 nucleotides: TGCGCCAGCAGCCAAGGTATAGGGGGCGGAGAGACCCAGTACTTC.